This TCR beta chain was captured by sequencing in a study of shared clonotypes between healthy human individuals (dated by TCRdb to 2018 to 2020). Some background on the complete study: The cohort comprised two women and a few men aged 18 to 49 years. Between about 0.8 and 9.5 billion PBMCs per donor were obtained by leukapheresis. To increase sequencing depth and limit assay-specific biases, TCR repertoire library preparation and sequencing were carried out by different laboratories using diverse techniques. To estimate repertoire size and how much clonotypes are shared between individuals, the study performed deep sequencing of blood TCR repertoires from 4 to 6 healthy adults. Per donor, three plates each were used for CD4 naive and CD4 memory, two for CD8 naive, and one for CD8 memory. What the work shows at the level of the full study, not this receptor alone: Clonotypes shared by all four sorted-subset donors showed higher generation probabilities than non-shared clonotypes. Because the study included a small number of donors, the genetic and exposure-history diversity represented was limited. Rarefaction of sorted-subset datasets indicated incomplete sequencing despite the large sequencing depth. When several donors were compared, the shared fraction of clonotypes was 5% to 6.5% for naive CD4, approximately 3.3% for naive CD8, 2.3% for memory CD4, and about 0.36% for memory CD8. Larger estimated clonotype richness was generally found for naive subsets than for memory subsets. Pairwise subsampling led to the expectation that sequencing depth would affect the degree of clonotype sharing among donors. Sampling was restricted to blood, and TCR repertoires in tissue are likely to differ from TCR repertoires in blood.

The donors were healthy, HIV-negative adults who had no recently reported acute infections or vaccinations. Only Caucasian adults living in Nashville, Tennessee, USA were represented among the donors. CD4+ T cells were enriched by magnetic negative selection, after which naive cells were positively selected on CD45RA and the negative fraction was taken as the memory subset. Blood was obtained by leukapheresis, after which PBMCs were separated by Ficoll-Histopaque density gradient centrifugation and cryopreserved in liquid nitrogen vapor phase. Purity and quantity of every magnetically sorted T cell population were checked by analytical flow cytometry. Genomic DNA was isolated from every sorted fraction and measured by UV absorbance on a Nanodrop 2000c. TCR CDR3 regions were amplified from genomic DNA by multiplex PCR using the deep immunoSEQ assay. Genomic DNA extracted from each cell subset was distributed evenly over all wells of several immunoSEQ 96-well plates, and each plate served as one replicate. For sorted subsets, around 200 ng genomic DNA, equal to 25,000 to 35,000 T cell genomes, was loaded into each replicate PCR. The purified libraries were quantified using a Qubit 3.0 fluorometer, sized with a Bioanalyzer 2100, and then quantified again using the KAPA Library Quantification kit. Every immunoSEQ 96-well plate was sequenced on a separate single-read 150-cycle Illumina NextSeq 550 flow cell. In the authors' own workflow: Because the immunoSEQ output held only junctional sequences and lacked quality scores, the filtering could not match the filtering applied to full-length reads. Sequences were annotated with PyIR, a Python wrapper for IgBLAST v1.9, using IMGT germline references to assign V/J genes and CDR3. Any read was removed if the V/J assignment was weak (E-value above 1e-6), the CDR3 was missing, or the read contained stop codons, out-of-frame junctions, or ambiguous translated residues. A V3J clonotype was defined by an identical inferred V gene, J gene, and CDR3 amino acid sequence. Percentage overlap between repertoires was calculated by dividing the number of shared unique clonotypes by the size of the smaller repertoire. Repertoire richness was assessed with RTK rarefaction, the Chao1 estimator, and Recon v2.1 estimates of unobserved clonotypes. For all TCRbeta clonotypes obtained by the gDNA method from a few donors, generation probabilities were computed with OLGA. Entries here come from immuneACCESS through TCRdb and include only in-frame sequences with V and J called. Some clones fail to appear in such tables; in the studies checked, an unresolved V gene covers under half of the shortfall, and the cause of the remainder is unknown. V and J calls and clone size are those listed in that table; D and trimming were worked out from the DNA. The sample records 2,500,000 or so clones, around 93% of which are singletons. Around 0.35% of the sample belongs to the ten largest clones.

This clone was picked up one time. No antigen is known for it. No base-level quality is on record; no much larger clone is a single base apart. The CDR3 covers 13 residues, taking in both the cysteine and the phenylalanine. Just the 39-base CDR3 DNA is kept, in frame starting at base 1. Between the V and J ends, shortened by 6 bases and 8 bases respectively, the junction contains 16 bases. For CDR1 and CDR2, the germline V gene lists KGHSH and LQKENI. This receptor was identified in a man younger than 35 in good health. Some clones in this sample may be carry-over from other donors' samples. The chain is encoded by TRBV18 joined to TRBJ1-2; TRBD1 is a possible D gene, resting on 5 matching bases. What was sequenced was naive CD4+ T cells from PBMCs. In the paper's terms, the cell subset or site label means: CD45RA+ positively selected. The DNA sequence is TGTGCCAGCTCTCCGCCGGTGCGGGACGGCTACACCTTC. The encoded protein is CASSPPVRDGYTF. The variable domain in full, with residues beyond the CDR3 obtained from the reference TRBV18 and TRBJ1-2 genes, is NAGVMQNPRHLVRRRGQEARLRCSPMKGHSHVYWYRQLPEEGLKFMVYLQKENIIDESGMPKERFSAEFPKEGPSILRIQQVVRGDSAAYFCASSPPVRDGYTFGSGTRLTVV.